The text below deals with one T cell receptor (beta chain). The junction shows a germline mismatch at one end, possibly a read error. These data are taken from a study of blood T cell repertoires in COVID-19. Study-level information: The cDNA or gDNA used as material had been derived from T cells, B-cell-depleted T cells, or PBMCs.

This CDR3 has 15 residues. Germline CDR1 SGHRS, CDR2 YFSETQ. Data came from immunoSEQ multiplex PCR; TCRdb stores just in-frame clones and leaves some out. The sample contains about 110,000 clones, 76% of which appear only once. The chain employs TRBV5-1 and TRBJ2-7, with D unresolved. The receptor was isolated from a woman of 80 years or more with acute or convalescent COVID-19. The sequenced sample was peripheral blood. The CDR3 nucleotides are TGCGCCAGCAGATTGGACCCGACTTCTACCTACGAGCAGTACTTC. Encoded protein: CASRLDPTSTYEQYF. The variable domain in full, with the rest retrieved from reference TRBV5-1 and TRBJ2-7, is KAGVTQTPRYLIKTRGQQVTLSCSPISGHRSVSWYQQTPGQGLQFLFEYFSETQRNKGNFPGRFSGRQFSNSRSEMNVSTLELGDSALYLCASRLDPTSTYEQYFGPGTRLTVT.